This TCR beta chain was recovered during a study of post-analysis software for immune sequencing data. Overall study: Secondary progressive, relapsing-remitting and progressive-relapsing multiple sclerosis were among the included disease courses. General study results and limits: Four to six TRBV segments were significantly more frequent in patients than in controls. TRBV5-6, TRBV5-1 and TRBV20-1 were among these segments. Those with multiple sclerosis, the patient group, showed significantly lower normalized Chao1 diversity than controls.

The CDR3 has 14 residues. Germline lookup yields CDR1 MDHEN and CDR2 SYDVKM. Trimming took 7 bases from V and 4 from J, leaving 17 bases between them. Comment on this clonotype: What it binds is not known.

Researchers reported that TCR beta cDNA libraries carried unique molecular identifiers. TCRdb re-called the PCR reads with MiXCR, one entry per CDR3 protein. The sample includes fewer than 850,000 distinct CDR3 sequences, 25% to 30% of them seen just once. The TCR comes from a girl aged 5-17 years with multiple sclerosis. This rearrangement joins TRBV28 to TRBJ2-7, with D possibly matching TRBD2 (6 bases). The sequenced material came from blood. CDR3 coding DNA: TGTGCCAGCACCTCGAGACTAGTCTTGTACGAGCAGTACTTC. This translates into CASTSRLVLYEQYF.